The clone carrying this T cell receptor beta chain was observed a handful of times. The CDR3 has 14 amino acids. Germline V CDR1 and CDR2: GTSNPN, SVGIG (reference sequence). Trimming left V 0 bases short and J 1 base short, with 7 bases between. Assay: immunoSEQ multiplex PCR; the TCRdb copy retains only in-frame clones and omits some. The sample contains 150,000 to 180,000 clones, approximately 90% of which appear only once. The data were obtained in a study of blood T cell repertoires in COVID-19. This receptor was identified in a woman in her 40s with acute or convalescent COVID-19. The sample comprised peripheral blood. The chain couples TRBV30 to TRBJ1-5, with D unresolved. This CDR3 reads CAWSVFRSNQPQHF. CDR3 bases: TGTGCCTGGAGTGTATTCCGGAGCAATCAGCCCCAGCATTTT.